There are many counts of the clone carrying this TCR beta chain. Its matching antigen is unknown. This specimen belongs to a study of T cells in Graves' hyperthyroidism and ophthalmopathy. Study-wide results and limits: Before onset, by a median of approximately 6.2 months, the model predicted ophthalmopathy.

V dropped 3 bases and J dropped 10 bases, with 10 bases sitting between them. CDR3 size: 13 residues. CDR1 KGHSH and CDR2 LQKENI come from the germline V gene. Amplification targeted TCR beta CDR3 regions from RNA transcripts. In the first-round RT-PCR of the TCR CDR3, the HTBI primer set was used. In TCRdb, the multiplex PCR reads were re-called with MiXCR into one record per CDR3 protein. Of a few hundred thousand distinct CDR3 sequences in the sample, 15% to 17% were seen once. The specimen was blood. The clonotype originates from a woman between 25 and 40 years old with Graves' hyperthyroidism. V gene TRBV18 combines with J gene TRBJ1-6; D is undetermined. The CDR3 protein is CASSPKGDSPLHF. In nucleotides, the CDR3 is TGTGCCAGCTCACCGAAAGGTGACTCACCCCTCCACTTT.